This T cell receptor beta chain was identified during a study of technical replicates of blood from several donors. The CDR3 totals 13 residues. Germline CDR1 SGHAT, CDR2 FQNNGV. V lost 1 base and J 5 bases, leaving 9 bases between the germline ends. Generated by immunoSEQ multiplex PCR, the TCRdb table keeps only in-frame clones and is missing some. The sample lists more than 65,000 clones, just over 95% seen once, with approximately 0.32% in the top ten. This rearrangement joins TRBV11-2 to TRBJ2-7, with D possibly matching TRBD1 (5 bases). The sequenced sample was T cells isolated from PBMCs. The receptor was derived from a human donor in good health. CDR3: CASSLVPGNEQYF. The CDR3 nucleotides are TGTGCCAGCAGCTTAGTTCCAGGGAACGAGCAGTACTTC.